Reported below is one T cell receptor (beta chain). Its recognized antigen is unknown. The record has no base qualities; no much larger clone is one base away. Library prep was done by the immunoSEQ multiplex PCR assay. The multiplex PCR relied on a mix of 60 forward primers for TCR Vbeta segments and 13 reverse primers for TCR Jbeta segments. The CDR3 region of rearranged TCR beta genes was amplified from genomic DNA by a multiplex PCR assay. Amplified TCR beta libraries were sequenced as 87-base-pair reads on the Illumina HiSeq System. The published analysis was carried out like this. A later analysis counted about 76 million unique TCR beta chains across the roughly 700 repertoires, and 10 million to 11 million of these chains were shared by at least two donors. A nearest-neighbor algorithm error-corrected the raw reads and collapsed the reads into unique sequences, merging closely related sequences to remove PCR and sequencing errors. V, D and J gene segments were assigned by aligning CDR3 sequences to IMGT reference sequences. For a sequence to be retained, a match of at least six nucleotides to both a V gene segment and a J gene segment was required. A rearrangement was called productive if the CDR3 had no stop codons and remained in frame with V and J, and every other rearrangement was called non-productive. CDR3 was defined by IMGT convention, running from the second conserved V-encoded cysteine to the conserved J-encoded phenylalanine. Sequences without an unambiguous match to a single V gene segment were excluded from the earlier analysis of almost 600 of the donors. An earlier analysis of a few hundred of the donors classified V segments as functional when productive rearrangements were above 56.7% and as segregating when the standard deviation between donors was above 5%. A statistical classification framework was built for diagnosing cytomegalovirus status from the catalog of TCR beta chain sequences. In a later analysis, V and J genes were assigned by comparing TCR nucleotide sequences against IMGT/GENE-DB human TR gene sequences. In a later analysis, CDR3 sequences and most-parsimonious VDJ recombination scenarios were assigned using the TCRdist pipeline. In a later analysis, each TCR beta chain was defined by its CDR3 amino acid sequence together with its V-gene family, and reads lacking a unique V-gene family were excluded. A later analysis removed 600 or so highly shared, low-generation-probability nucleotide sequences to deal with suspected cross-contamination and a sequencing artifact. In a later analysis, a clonal expansion index for each public chain was calculated from normalized within-repertoire ranks of inferred template counts. A later analysis computed generation probabilities with a VDJ recombination model fitted to out-of-frame rearrangements, and checked the results against IGoR. A later analysis scored TCR-TCR, TCR-HLA and TCR-CMV co-occurrence with hypergeometric tests, applying a repertoire-size bias correction to TCR pairs. To estimate false discovery rates, a later analysis permuted the HLA or CMV assignments 20 times. In a later analysis, co-occurring TCRs were grouped using DBSCAN, and TCRdist sequence similarity was added for clustering within HLA-allele-positive subsets. Repertoires with fewer than 30,000 or more than 120,000 public chains, plus five repertoires with anomalous nucleotide sharing, were excluded from co-occurrence clustering. In TCRdb, the immuneACCESS table is reduced to in-frame sequences with V and J assigned. These tables do not hold every clone; where another copy was compared, an unresolved V gene accounts for under half, and the others remain unexplained. V, J and clone size were drawn from that table, and D and trimming were deduced from the DNA. The sample records tens of thousands of clones, roughly 44% of which are singletons. Approximately 2% of the sample rests with the top ten.

The data are from a study of cytomegalovirus exposure and HLA in healthy donors (dated by TCRdb to the late 2010s). Regarding the complete study: An earlier analysis of a few hundred of the donors reported approximately 280 Gb of sequence data and 90 million to 120 million unique TCR beta sequences obtained from about 179 million T cells. An earlier analysis of approximately 580 of the donors used high-throughput TCR beta sequencing to judge whether each TCR beta V gene segment behaved as functional or pseudogenic. The study aimed to test whether cataloging public T cell receptors could reveal signatures of past pathogen exposure. HLA typing included class I and class II loci at four-digit resolution. Alongside the repertoire data, information on donor age, sex, ethnicity and CMV serostatus was compiled. On average, about 240,000 unique TCR beta nucleotide sequences were sequenced per donor among roughly 430 genotyped donors of the cohort, with roughly 20% of those sequences being non-productive. A later analysis re-analyzed previously published TCR beta repertoires from about 600 donors and added high-resolution HLA genotyping to study TCR occurrence patterns. About 300 gigabases of sequencing data and around 87 million unique TCR sequences were included in an early release covering around 650 HLA-typed donors. Every repertoire in the discovery cohort had been generated on one and the same sequencing platform. The genetic ancestry cluster associated with self-reported Caucasian donors included 65% to 90% of the roughly 400 genotyped donors. High-throughput TCR immunosequencing, statistical association of individual TCRs with disease status, and machine learning were combined to predict cytomegalovirus infection status. In the later analysis, no new phenotypic data were used to find candidate immune exposures; instead, reliance was placed on TCR beta sequences and their occurrence across donors. A few DR-DQ haplotypes were handled as single units for association and clustering because linkage in the cohort was strong. Typing coverage differed by locus: A, B, C, DRB1 and DQB1 were typed in about 629-640 donors, DQA1 in 500 to 550, DPA1 in 600 to 610, and DPB1 in about 450. Using immunosequencing, the study profiled T cell repertoires from 550 to 750 subjects and related those repertoires to cytomegalovirus serostatus. A separate validation cohort of about 110 different subjects was used in addition to the roughly 670-subject first cohort. A later genetic analysis took genome-wide SNP genotypes for about 55% of the 666 donors and used that subset as a discovery cohort.

From the cysteine up to the phenylalanine, the CDR3 has a length of 16 residues. Only the CDR3 region is kept as DNA, spanning 48 bases read in frame from base 1. Based on the germline V gene, the CDR1 and CDR2 sequences are SGHTA and FQGNSA. Compared with germline, V lacks 2 bases and J lacks 7 bases; bases without a gene match: 13. The cohort was made up of under 800 healthy bone marrow donors. At the time of sampling, all cohort members were nominally healthy, though unrecorded immune exposures were likely present. The donor tested CMV seronegative, placing the donor among the 350 or so seronegative members of the cohort. A peripheral blood sample was collected from each donor, and TCR beta sequencing was performed on peripheral blood mononuclear cells. The Qiagen DNeasy Blood Extraction Kit was used to extract genomic DNA from the blood cell samples. Study-wide conclusions, independent of this receptor: In a later analysis, the rate of TCR association differed among HLA loci, with DRB1 alleles having the most associated TCRs and HLA-C alleles having the fewest. Some IMGT-functional V segments, including TRBV6-2 and TRBV6-3, could not be distinguished by the 87-base-pair reads and were therefore excluded. Most CMV-associated TCR beta chains appeared to be HLA-restricted in a later analysis, and the HLA associations seemed to be driven largely by CMV exposure. In both the original and validation cohorts, the classifier was reported to diagnose cytomegalovirus status with high specificity and sensitivity. Because some donors lacked HLA typing at each locus, the association tests relied only on the typed subset. When HLA alleles, especially DR and DQ, strongly co-occurred, attributing TCR associations to individual alleles was difficult. Roughly uniform sequencing depth across donors was assumed in presence/absence analyses, although this assumption may not hold. Compared with the roughly 600-donor mean, donors in an Asian-associated ancestry cluster had fewer N-insertions in productive TCRs, according to a later genetic analysis. Specific HLA alleles were associated with over 15,000 TCR beta sequences at a false discovery rate of 0.05 in a later analysis. Linkage disequilibrium might explain the correlated functional status among segregating V segments, but an unknown experimental factor could not be excluded. According to the authors, the approach could potentially be generalized to other disease states and immunological phenotypes. A further reported finding was that TCR beta sequences accurately predicted the HLA-A and HLA-B alleles for most subjects in the first cohort. The earlier analysis of about 600 of the donors excluded roughly 16 rarely observed V segments, including chromosome 9 orphons, because counts were too low. In a later analysis, HLA-associated TCR beta chains showed more clonal expansion and lower generation probabilities than non-associated chains that were equally common. While some public TCRs were present in many individuals, most TCR sequences turned up only very rarely across donors. Only TCR beta chains were sequenced in this cohort, and the absence of alpha or paired-chain data limited detectable features. In a later analysis, several top co-occurrence clusters were reported to appear linked to parvovirus B19, influenza, CMV and Epstein-Barr virus. A group of highly shared sequence variants was considered likely to be a technical artifact of the sequencing pipeline. A few of the identified cytomegalovirus-associated TCR beta chains were confirmed in vitro to be specific for cytomegalovirus antigens. In an earlier analysis of 587 of the donors, most TCR beta V segments appeared in productive rearrangements about 87% or about 30% of the time, broadly matching IMGT annotations. The study listed approximately 160 TCR beta chains as associated with cytomegalovirus. For the cohort, immune exposure information was limited to CMV serostatus. An association between a missense DCLRE1C variant and V-gene and J-gene trimming of TCR beta chains was found in a later genetic analysis and replicated in an independent cohort.

The sequence was collected from a woman between 45 and 60 years old in good health and CMV-seronegative. The sequence is built from TRBV7-2 and TRBJ2-5; the junction holds 7 bases that match TRBD2. Specimen: PBMCs. This receptor has the CDR3 CASSLMPSGLSGTQYF. The DNA reads TGTGCCAGCAGCTTAATGCCTAGCGGCTTATCGGGGACCCAGTACTTC.